These 18 T cell receptor beta chains originate from one sample sequenced in a study of blood T cell repertoires in COVID-19. Sequencing was performed with immunoSEQ multiplex PCR; in TCRdb, only in-frame clones are kept and a portion is missing. The sample holds roughly 150,000 clones, about four fifths seen once. Sequencing was performed on peripheral blood. The receptors were sampled from a man in his sixties with acute or convalescent COVID-19.

The sample holds a few counts of this clone. This chain uses TRBV6-2 or TRBV6-3 with TRBJ1-5, with D unclear. The CDR3 spans 15 residues. The V and J ends lost 4 bases and 7 bases respectively, with 17 bases between them. Germline V lookup: CDR1 MNHEY, CDR2 SVGEGT. CDR3 loop: CASSSYSTGRQPQHF. The CDR3 DNA follows: TGTGCCAGCAGTTCCTACAGTACCGGGAGACAGCCCCAGCATTTT.

The chain joins TRBV28 to TRBJ1-2; TRBD1 agrees at 8 bases. The CDR3 has 15 residues. Germline V gene sequence: CDR1 MDHEN, CDR2 SYDVKM. J gave up 8 bases and V 7 bases, and 15 bases lay outside the gene matches. DNA of the CDR3: TGTGCCAGCAATCCAGGGGGCGCGAATTTCCCCGGCTACACCTTC. Translation: CASNPGGANFPGYTF.

V is TRBV7-2 and J is TRBJ2-2; possible D gene TRBD2, 5 bases. The CDR3 sequence is 18 residues long. Germline V CDR1 and CDR2: SGHTA, FQGNSA. The ends were cut back, 1 base at V and 1 base at J, with 16 bases in the middle. This CDR3 is CASSLESPGAVNTGELFF. The DNA for the CDR3 is TGTGCCAGCAGCTTAGAATCCCCAGGAGCGGTGAACACCGGGGAGCTGTTTTTT.

The gene calls are TRBV10-2 and TRBJ2-3, with 9 bases fitting TRBD2. J was trimmed by 9 bases and V by 3 bases; bases with no gene match: 10. Germline CDR1 WSHSY, CDR2 SAAADI. The length of the CDR3 is 15 residues. In DNA form, the CDR3 reads TGCGCCAGCAGTGAAAGGGCCGATAGCGGGGGCACGCAGTATTTT. It specifies CASSERADSGGTQYF.

The chain employs TRBV5-6 and TRBJ1-2; TRBD1 aligns across 9 bases. This CDR3 has 15 amino acids. V lost 4 bases to trimming and J lost 5 bases; unmatched junction nucleotides: 9. Germline assignment: CDR1 SGHDT and CDR2 YYEEEE. The CDR3 protein is CASSITGGAGYGYTF. The CDR3 DNA sequence: TGTGCCAGCAGCATCACAGGGGGCGCCGGTTATGGCTACACCTTC.

The rearrangement links TRBV6-2 or TRBV6-3 to TRBJ2-1; 11 bases line up with TRBD1. V dropped 6 bases and J dropped 7; count of bases not matched to a gene: 8. This CDR3 contains 15 residues. Germline V CDR1 and CDR2: MNHEY, SVGEGT. Here the CDR3 reads CASSAGQGAWNEQFF. Here the CDR3 DNA reads TGTGCCAGCAGCGCTGGACAGGGGGCCTGGAATGAGCAGTTCTTC.

Of note for this clone: The same CDR3 also results from other DNA sequences found in this sample. The chain combines TRBV5-6 with TRBJ2-3, with 12 bases matching TRBD2. J lost 1 base, V lost 1 base, and 1 base had no gene match. The CDR3 has 16 residues. Germline V CDR1 and CDR2: SGHDT, YYEEEE. CDR3 coding DNA: TGTGCCAGCAGCTTGACTAGCGGGGGGCGCACAGATACGCAGTATTTT. It codes for CASSLTSGGRTDTQYF.

This rearrangement joins TRBV3-1 (or the pseudogene TRBV3-2) to TRBJ2-3; 10 bases match TRBD1. Germline CDR1 is LGHDT and CDR2 is YNNKEL (reference sequence). The ends lost 2 bases at V and 7 bases at J; junction bases unmatched: 3. This CDR3 contains 14 residues. The CDR3 coding sequence is TGTGCCAGCAGCCAACGGGACAGGGGAAATACGCAGTATTTT. Translating it yields CASSQRDRGNTQYF.

The chain combines TRBV12-3 or TRBV12-4 with TRBJ1-1, with D unclear. Deletions cut 6 bases from V and 6 bases from J, with 14 bases between. The CDR3 contains 13 residues. The CDR3 spells CASSLQLSSEAFF. The CDR3 DNA reads TGTGCCAGCAGCCTTCAACTAAGCTCTGAAGCTTTCTTT.

The chain uses TRBV7-3 and TRBJ2-5; possibly TRBD1 for D (5 bases). Between the trimmed V and J ends, which lost 0 bases and 2 bases, there was a span of 10 bases. CDR1 is SGHTA and CDR2 is FQGTGA in the germline V gene. CDR3 length equals 15 residues. CDR3 nucleotides: TGTGCCAGCAGCTTAACAGGGGCCAGTCAAGAGACCCAGTACTTC. Amino acids: CASSLTGASQETQYF.

This clone was recorded only once. This chain joins TRBV18 and TRBJ2-5; maybe TRBD2 (5 bases). This CDR3 has 14 residues. Deletions cut 0 bases from V and 4 bases from J, with 9 bases between. Germline CDR1 is KGHSH and CDR2 is LQKENI. Written as DNA, the CDR3 is TGTGCCAGCTCACCACCGTCAACTAGAGAGACCCAGTACTTC. Translation gives CASSPPSTRETQYF.

The chain uses TRBV12-5 and TRBJ2-3, with no clear D. Germline V gene sequence: CDR1 LGHNT, CDR2 FRNRAP. Trimming took 6 bases from V and 6 from J, leaving 16 bases between them. The CDR3 has 14 residues. The CDR3 is CASGAGASRDTQYF. In DNA, the CDR3 is TGTGCTAGTGGGGCCGGAGCCTCAAGGGATACGCAGTATTTT. The complete variable domain, with remaining parts taken from reference TRBV12-5 and TRBJ2-3, reads DARVTQTPRHKVTEMGQEVTMRCQPILGHNTVFWYRQTMMQGLELLAYFRNRAPLDDSGMPKDRFSAEMPDATLATLKIQPSEPRDSAVYFCASGAGASRDTQYFGPGTRLTVL.

The chain recombines TRBV4-3 with TRBJ1-2; TRBD1 is a possible D gene (6 bases). This CDR3 spans 12 amino acids. Trimming shortened V by 3 bases and J by 4 bases, and 6 bases separated the two germline ends. The germline CDR1 and CDR2 sequences are LGHNA and YSLEER. CDR3 residues: CASSQGAYGYTF. The CDR3 DNA reads as TGCGCCAGCAGCCAGGGGGCCTATGGCTACACCTTC.

This chain links TRBV7-8 with TRBJ2-5; 7 bases are shared with TRBD2. This CDR3 region has 15 residues. The trim removed 1 base at V and 3 bases at J, leaving 5 bases unmatched. Germline V gene data show CDR1 as SGHVS and CDR2 as FQNEAQ. The CDR3 loop is CASSLVGGGEETQYF. The CDR3 nucleotides read TGTGCCAGCAGCTTAGTTGGGGGGGGTGAAGAGACCCAGTACTTC.

A single count supports this clone. CDR3 DNA: TGTGCCAGCAGCGTCCTTGAGGCTGGAAACACCATATATTTT. Its translation is CASSVLEAGNTIYF. This chain uses TRBV9 with TRBJ1-3, with D uncertain. The CDR3 is 14 residues long. V gave up 2 bases and J gave up 2 bases, with 8 bases separating them. CDR1 and CDR2 from the germline V gene are SGDLS and YYNGEE.

Comment on this clone: This sample also contains other DNA sequences that code for the same CDR3. The chain joins TRBV9 to TRBJ2-7; 7 nucleotides agree with TRBD2. CDR3 length: 15 amino acids. Germline V gene sequence: CDR1 SGDLS, CDR2 YYNGEE. The V gene end was trimmed by 4 bases and the J gene end by 3 bases; junction bases not matched to a gene: 10. CDR3 loop: CASSPSTGGFYEQYF. The CDR3 DNA sequence: TGTGCCAGCAGCCCATCAACGGGGGGATTCTACGAGCAGTACTTC.

V and J are TRBV5-4 and TRBJ2-7; tentatively, D is TRBD1 (5 bases). The CDR3 contains 14 residues. The germline gives CDR1 SGHNT, CDR2 YYREEE (reference sequence). The V end was cut by 4 bases, the J end by 7 bases, with 18 bases between. The CDR3 bases are TGTGCCAGCAGCCGCAATCAGGGCCAGGAGGAGCAGTACTTC. Translated, it gives CASSRNQGQEEQYF.

V gene TRBV12-3 or TRBV12-4 combines with J gene TRBJ2-7; 11 bases are a match to TRBD2. The CDR3 has 11 residues. Germline trimming cut 8 bases from V and 7 bases from J; bases unmatched to any gene: 1. The chain's CDR3 is CASRLAGEQYF. The CDR3 region has the DNA TGTGCCAGCCGACTAGCGGGGGAGCAGTACTTC.